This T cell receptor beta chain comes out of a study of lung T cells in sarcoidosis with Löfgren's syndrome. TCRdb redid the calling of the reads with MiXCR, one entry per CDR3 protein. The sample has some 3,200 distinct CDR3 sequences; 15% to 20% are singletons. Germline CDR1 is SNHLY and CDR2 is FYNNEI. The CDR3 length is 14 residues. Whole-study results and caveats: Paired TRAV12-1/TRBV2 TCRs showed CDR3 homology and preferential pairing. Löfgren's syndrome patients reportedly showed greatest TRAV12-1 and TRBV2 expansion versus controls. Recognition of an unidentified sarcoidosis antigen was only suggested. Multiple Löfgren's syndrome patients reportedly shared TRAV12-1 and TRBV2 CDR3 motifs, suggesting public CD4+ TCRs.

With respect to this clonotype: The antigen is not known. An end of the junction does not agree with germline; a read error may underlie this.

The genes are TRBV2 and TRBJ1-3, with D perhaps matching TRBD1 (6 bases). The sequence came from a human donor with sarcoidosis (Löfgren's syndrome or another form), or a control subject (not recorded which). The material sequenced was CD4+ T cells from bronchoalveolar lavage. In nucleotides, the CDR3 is TGCGCCAGCAGTGAACAGGGCTATGAAAACACCATATATTTT. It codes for CASSEQGYENTIYF.